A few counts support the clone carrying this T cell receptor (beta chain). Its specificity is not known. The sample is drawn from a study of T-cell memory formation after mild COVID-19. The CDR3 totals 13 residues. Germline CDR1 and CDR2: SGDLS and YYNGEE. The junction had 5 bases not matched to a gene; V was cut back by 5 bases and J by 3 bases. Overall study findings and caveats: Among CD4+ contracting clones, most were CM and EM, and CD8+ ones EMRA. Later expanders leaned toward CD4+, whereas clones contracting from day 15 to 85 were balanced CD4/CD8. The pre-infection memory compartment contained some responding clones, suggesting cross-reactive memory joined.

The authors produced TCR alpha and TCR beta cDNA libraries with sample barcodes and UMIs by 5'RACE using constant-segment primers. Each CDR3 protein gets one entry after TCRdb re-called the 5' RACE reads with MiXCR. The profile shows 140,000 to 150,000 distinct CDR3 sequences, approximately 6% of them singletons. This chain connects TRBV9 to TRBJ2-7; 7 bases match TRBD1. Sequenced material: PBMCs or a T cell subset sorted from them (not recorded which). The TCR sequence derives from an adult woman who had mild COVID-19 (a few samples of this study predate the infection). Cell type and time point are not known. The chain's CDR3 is CASSQAGGYEQYF. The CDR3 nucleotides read TGTGCCAGCAGTCAGGCAGGGGGCTACGAGCAGTACTTC.